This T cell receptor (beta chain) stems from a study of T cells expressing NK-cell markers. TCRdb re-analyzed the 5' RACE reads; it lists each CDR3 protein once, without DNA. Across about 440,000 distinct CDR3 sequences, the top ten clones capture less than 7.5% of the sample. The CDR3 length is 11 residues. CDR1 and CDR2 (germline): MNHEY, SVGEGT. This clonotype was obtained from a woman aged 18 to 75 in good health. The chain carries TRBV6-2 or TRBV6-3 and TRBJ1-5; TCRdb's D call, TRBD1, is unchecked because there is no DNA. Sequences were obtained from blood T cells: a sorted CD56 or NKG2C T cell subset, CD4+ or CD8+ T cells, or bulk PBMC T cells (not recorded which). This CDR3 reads CASMVGAPQHF.